Detailed here is one T cell receptor (beta chain). The entry originates in a study of blood T cell repertoires in COVID-19. The overall study: Samples representing acute and convalescent COVID-19 were sourced from the United States, Italy and Spain. In each case, the material was cDNA or gDNA derived from T cells, B-cell-depleted T cells, or PBMCs.

Adults between about 18 and 95 years of age took part from under 25 US areas. In the source study's methods: It was from reference gene primer amplification that nucleated cell counts were estimated. Some clones are missing from TCRdb's copy, which holds only in-frame ones; the method was immunoSEQ multiplex PCR. The V and J calls and clone size are taken from that table; D and trimming were inferred from the DNA. The sample lists some 130,000 clones; roughly 84% were seen once. Germline loops: CDR1 SGHDN, CDR2 FVKESK. The length of the CDR3 is 16 residues. V lost 0 bases to trimming and J lost 4 bases, with 13 bases between them.

The sequencing sample was made of PBMCs or T cells enriched from blood (not recorded which). The sequence was obtained from a man aged 40-49 years with acute COVID-19. The chain has TRBV14 and TRBJ2-1; D gene uncertain. In DNA form, the CDR3 reads TGTGCCAGCAGCCAAGATCCAGGTGAACGGTACAATGAGCAGTTCTTC. Its protein product is CASSQDPGERYNEQFF.